This entry lists 15 T cell receptor beta chains sequenced from one sample in a study of blood T cell repertoires in COVID-19. Libraries were prepared by immunoSEQ multiplex PCR; TCRdb keeps only in-frame clonotypes and omits some of them. The sample consists of 110,000 or so clones, approximately 84% of them appearing once. Input material: peripheral blood. The receptors were gathered from a woman aged 40 to 50 with acute or convalescent COVID-19.

This clone was recorded once. The chain joins TRBV7-9 to TRBJ1-2; D ambiguous. V was clipped by 5 bases and J by 4 bases, with 11 bases between them. Germline CDR1 and CDR2: SEHNR and FQNEAQ (reference sequence). The CDR3 covers 13 residues. The CDR3 nucleotides read TGTGCCAGCAGCAAAGACTCACTCTATGGCTACACCTTC. It codes for CASSKDSLYGYTF.

This chain connects TRBV9 to TRBJ2-3; TRBD2 matches at 11 bases. Unmatched junction bases numbered 8, after V lost 0 bases and J lost 2 bases. The CDR3 covers 18 residues. Germline CDR1 reads SGDLS; CDR2 reads YYNGEE. The CDR3 loop reads CASSVESSGGSYTDTQYF. The CDR3 DNA is TGTGCCAGCAGCGTAGAGTCTAGCGGGGGGTCCTACACAGATACGCAGTATTTT.

This chain links TRBV5-4 with TRBJ2-6; 11 positions match TRBD1. Germline V gene data show CDR1 as SGHNT and CDR2 as YYREEE (reference sequence). J gave up 1 base and V 5 bases, and 11 bases lay outside the gene matches. This CDR3 is built from 19 residues. The CDR3 is CASRTGTGGLSSGANVLTF. The CDR3 region has the DNA TGTGCCAGCAGGACCGGGACAGGGGGATTGTCTTCTGGGGCCAACGTCCTGACTTTC. Full variable domain (rest looked up from reference TRBV5-4 and TRBJ2-6): ETGVTQSPTHLIKTRGQQVTLRCSSQSGHNTVSWYQQALGQGPQFIFQYYREEENGRGNFPPRFSGLQFPNYSSELNVNALELDDSALYLCASRTGTGGLSSGANVLTFGAGSRLTVL.

This rearrangement joins TRBV9 to TRBJ2-3; 10 nucleotides match TRBD2. Trimming cost V 3 bases and J 2 bases; bases outside gene matches: 12. CDR3 length: 18 residues. Germline lookup yields CDR1 SGDLS and CDR2 YYNGEE. The CDR3 sequence is CASSAGLARGGYTDTQYF. The CDR3 DNA is TGTGCCAGCAGCGCGGGACTAGCGAGGGGGGGGTACACAGATACGCAGTATTTT. The full variable domain, rest sourced from reference TRBV9 and TRBJ2-3, is DSGVTQTPKHLITATGQRVTLRCSPRSGDLSVYWYQQSLDQGLQFLIQYYNGEERAKGNILERFSAQQFPDLHSELNLSSLELGDSALYFCASSAGLARGGYTDTQYFGPGTRLTVL.

The V gene is TRBV4-1, the J gene TRBJ1-6; D not certain. The CDR3 contains 14 residues. The germline V and J ends were trimmed by 4 bases and 7 bases, with 11 bases remaining between them. Germline CDR1 is MGHRA and CDR2 is YSYEKL. The CDR3 loop is CASSRPGPNSPLHF. As DNA, the CDR3 is TGCGCCAGCAGCCGTCCTGGGCCCAATTCACCCCTCCACTTT.

This clone was counted a few times. The rearrangement links TRBV5-4 to TRBJ1-2, with 8 bases fitting TRBD1. CDR1 is SGHNT, CDR2 YYREEE, per germline (reference sequence). CDR3 length: 15 residues. Unmatched junction bases numbered 6, after V lost 5 bases and J lost 0 bases. The CDR3 DNA reads TGTGCCAGCAGACCCGGACAGGGATCTAACTATGGCTACACCTTC. Its protein is CASRPGQGSNYGYTF.

The chain uses TRBV6-2 or TRBV6-3 and TRBJ1-5, with 8 bases matching TRBD1. Germline CDR1 and CDR2: MNHEY and SVGEGT. V was clipped by 0 bases and J by 3 bases; unmatched bases: 4. The CDR3 runs to 16 residues. CDR3 protein: CASSYSQGAINQPQHF. CDR3 nucleotides: TGTGCCAGCAGTTACTCGCAGGGGGCCATCAATCAGCCCCAGCATTTT.

The chain uses TRBV19 and TRBJ1-2; 9 nucleotides match TRBD1. Germline lookup yields CDR1 LNHDA and CDR2 SQIVND (reference sequence). This CDR3 region has 15 residues. Trimming cost V 4 bases and J 6 bases; bases outside gene matches: 9. CDR3 amino acids: CASSTSGQGRDGYTF. CDR3 sequence (DNA): TGTGCCAGTAGTACGAGCGGACAGGGGAGGGATGGCTACACCTTC.

This chain links TRBV18 with TRBJ2-3; no clear D. Germline V CDR1 and CDR2: KGHSH, LQKENI. This CDR3 region has 14 residues. With 6 bases removed from V and 1 base from J, the gap between germline ends came to 11 bases. The CDR3 sequence: CASSQTYGTDTQYF. The CDR3 DNA sequence: TGTGCCAGCTCGCAGACTTACGGCACAGATACGCAGTATTTT. Complete variable domain (other parts from reference TRBV18 and TRBJ2-3): NAGVMQNPRHLVRRRGQEARLRCSPMKGHSHVYWYRQLPEEGLKFMVYLQKENIIDESGMPKERFSAEFPKEGPSILRIQQVVRGDSAAYFCASSQTYGTDTQYFGPGTRLTVL.

This clone was found a few times. The sample carries other DNA sequences with the same CDR3. The CDR3 reads CASSVVAGGRNEQFF. CDR3 DNA sequence: TGTGCCAGCAGCGTAGTAGCGGGGGGGCGCAATGAGCAGTTCTTC. The J gene is TRBJ2-1, the V gene TRBV9; 11 bases are shared with TRBD2. This CDR3 spans 15 amino acids. Germline loops: CDR1 SGDLS, CDR2 YYNGEE. The V gene end was trimmed by 0 bases and the J gene end by 6 bases; junction bases not matched to a gene: 2.

This sequence joins TRBV9 and TRBJ1-1; 8 bases align to TRBD1. Germline V CDR1 and CDR2: SGDLS, YYNGEE. With V trimmed by 4 bases and J by 5 bases, 10 bases remained unmatched. This CDR3 contains 15 residues. The CDR3 sequence: CASSRSPTGETEAFF. Written as DNA, the CDR3 is TGTGCCAGCAGCAGAAGTCCGACAGGGGAAACTGAAGCTTTCTTT.

This chain joins TRBV10-3 and TRBJ2-5; 11 bases are a match to TRBD1. Germline CDR1 is ENHRY and CDR2 is SYGVKD. The length of the CDR3 is 15 residues. The V segment lost 4 bases and the J segment 1 base; nucleotides outside the gene matches: 2. DNA for the CDR3: TGTGCCATCAGTGGGGGGACAGGGGGCCAAGAGACCCAGTACTTC. This gives the protein CAISGGTGGQETQYF.

This clone was observed once. V and J are TRBV7-2 and TRBJ1-2, with 9 bases lining up with TRBD1. V was pared by 3 bases and J by 6 bases, with 5 bases of the junction left unmatched. Germline V CDR1 and CDR2: SGHTA, FQGNSA. This CDR3 has 14 residues. The CDR3 sequence is CASSFLTGGHGYTF. DNA for the CDR3: TGTGCCAGCAGCTTTTTGACAGGGGGGCATGGCTACACCTTC. Filled out from reference TRBV7-2 and TRBJ1-2, the complete variable domain reads GAGVSQSPSNKVTEKGKDVELRCDPISGHTALYWYRQSLGQGLEFLIYFQGNSAPDKSGLPSDRFSAERTGGSVSTLTIQRTQQEDSAVYLCASSFLTGGHGYTFGSGTRLTVV.

The chain employs TRBV19 and TRBJ1-4; D possibly corresponds to TRBD1 (6 bases). Germline loops: CDR1 LNHDA, CDR2 SQIVND (reference sequence). The CDR3 sequence is 18 residues long. The V gene lost 4 bases and the J gene lost 7 bases, with 25 bases spanning the gap. CDR3 residues: CASSNHRVSGELGEKLFF. CDR3 nucleotides: TGTGCCAGTAGTAATCACAGGGTATCGGGTGAGTTGGGTGAAAAACTGTTTTTT.

This chain uses TRBV11-2 with TRBJ1-2, with D tentatively TRBD1 (5 bases). Trimming pared 0 bases from V and 4 bases from J, leaving 12 bases between. This CDR3 spans 15 amino acids. The V gene's germline CDR1 is SGHAT and CDR2 FQNNGV. Here the CDR3 reads CASSLEDRQGYGYTF. The CDR3 DNA reads TGTGCCAGCAGCTTAGAAGATCGGCAGGGCTATGGCTACACCTTC.